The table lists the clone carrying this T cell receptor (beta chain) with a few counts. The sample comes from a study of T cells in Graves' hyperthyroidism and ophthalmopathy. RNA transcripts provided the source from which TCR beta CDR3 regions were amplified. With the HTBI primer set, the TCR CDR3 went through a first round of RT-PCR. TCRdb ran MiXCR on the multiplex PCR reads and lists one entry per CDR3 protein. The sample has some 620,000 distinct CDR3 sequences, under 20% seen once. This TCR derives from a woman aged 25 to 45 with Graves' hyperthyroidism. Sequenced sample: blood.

The chain's CDR3 is CASSHRDSSRFF. CDR3 nucleotide sequence: TGTGCCAGCAGTCACAGGGACAGCAGTCGGTTCTTC. V gene TRBV28 combines with J gene TRBJ2-1; 7 nucleotides line up with TRBD1. The CDR3 runs to 12 residues. Germline V gene sequence: CDR1 MDHEN, CDR2 SYDVKM. V shed 5 bases and J 15 bases; nucleotides not matched to a gene: 10.